The 11 T cell receptor beta chains given below trace back to one sample, sequenced in a study of shared clonotypes between healthy human individuals. The repertoire was sequenced with immunoSEQ multiplex PCR; TCRdb's copy has only in-frame clones and lacks some. The sample shows nearly 500,000 clones, 70% to 80% of them seen only once. Specimen: PBMCs. The receptors stem from a woman aged 40 to 50 in good health. Some clones in this sample may be carry-over from other donors' samples.

Written as DNA, the CDR3 is TGTGCCAGCAGCTTAATCGGTGGGGGGCTGGGAACTGAAGCTTTCTTT. Protein: CASSLIGGGLGTEAFF. The rearrangement links TRBV7-3 to TRBJ1-1; tentatively, D is TRBD1 (6 bases). There are 16 residues in the CDR3. CDR1 is SGHTA, CDR2 FQGTGA, per germline. The germline V and J ends were trimmed by 1 base and 5 bases, with 17 bases remaining between them.

The chain links TRBV7-3 to TRBJ2-1; D perhaps matches TRBD1 (6 bases). Germline CDR1 and CDR2: SGHTA and FQGTGA. This CDR3 comprises 16 residues. V gave up 2 bases and J gave up 0 bases, with 11 bases separating them. CDR3 bases: TGTGCCAGCAGCTTAGGGGGCCTCTACTCCTACAATGAGCAGTTCTTC. It encodes CASSLGGLYSYNEQFF.

This chain uses TRBV5-4 with TRBJ2-1, with D tentatively TRBD2 (5 bases). This CDR3 has 15 residues. Between the trimmed V and J ends, which lost 0 bases and 1 base, there was a span of 8 bases. Germline V gives CDR1 SGHNT, CDR2 YYREEE (reference sequence). The CDR3 nucleotides are TGTGCCAGCAGCTTGGGAGGGCCATCCTACAATGAGCAGTTCTTC. Its protein product is CASSLGGPSYNEQFF.

V usage is TRBV30 and J usage is TRBJ2-3; 7 nucleotides align to TRBD1. With V trimmed by 2 bases and J by 2 bases, 10 bases remained unmatched. Germline assignment: CDR1 GTSNPN and CDR2 SVGIG (reference sequence). This CDR3 contains 16 residues. For the CDR3, the DNA is TGTGCCTGGAGTATTGGGCTAGGGGGCACCACAGATACGCAGTATTTT. Translated: CAWSIGLGGTTDTQYF. The full variable domain, with the rest looked up from reference TRBV30 and TRBJ2-3, is SQTIHQWPATLVQPVGSPLSLECTVEGTSNPNLYWYRQAAGRGLQLLFYSVGIGQISSEVPQNLSASRPQDRQFILSSKKLLLSDSGFYLCAWSIGLGGTTDTQYFGPGTRLTVL.

This clone showed up just a few times. The V and J genes are TRBV10-3 and TRBJ1-3; TRBD1 might be the D (5 bases). This CDR3 has 12 amino acids. V was pared by 11 bases and J by 8 bases, with 16 bases between. Germline assignment: CDR1 ENHRY and CDR2 SYGVKD. CDR3 in amino acids: CAPRSREHTIYF. CDR3 sequence (DNA): TGTGCCCCACGGTCCAGGGAGCACACCATATATTTT.

About this clone itself: It differs at one base from a far larger clone, so likely a read error. The V gene is TRBV7-2, the J gene TRBJ1-3; D call uncertain. CDR1 SGHTA and CDR2 FQGNSA come from the germline V gene. Deletions cut 5 bases from V and 1 base from J, with 12 bases between. CDR3 length equals 15 residues. Written as DNA, the CDR3 is TGTGCCAGCAGCCCGACACCCCCATCTGGAAACACCATATATTTT. Protein product: CASSPTPPSGNTIYF.

V usage is TRBV28 and J usage is TRBJ2-2; TRBD2 aligns across 8 bases. J was trimmed by 0 bases and V by 11 bases; bases with no gene match: 5. Germline V gene lookup returns CDR1 MDHEN and CDR2 SYDVKM. This CDR3 comprises 14 residues. The CDR3 reads CAARGGANTGELFF. In DNA, the CDR3 is TGTGCCGCCCGGGGGGGAGCGAACACCGGGGAGCTGTTTTTT.

The J gene is TRBJ2-5, the V gene TRBV7-2, with 7 nucleotides matching TRBD2. The CDR3 runs to 16 residues. Germline lookup yields CDR1 SGHTA and CDR2 FQGNSA. The V gene end was trimmed by 1 base and the J gene end by 1 base; junction bases not matched to a gene: 6. Here the CDR3 reads CASSLVGGSPQETQYF. The CDR3, as DNA: TGTGCCAGCAGCTTAGTAGGCGGGAGCCCCCAAGAGACCCAGTACTTC.

The chain joins TRBV7-3 to TRBJ2-2; no clear D gene. The CDR3 loop spans 13 amino acids. Germline assignment: CDR1 SGHTA and CDR2 FQGTGA. The V and J ends lost 1 base and 6 bases respectively, with 6 bases between them. In nucleotides, the CDR3 is TGTGCCAGCAGCTTAAAAGAGGCCGGGGAGCTGTTTTTT. Its protein is CASSLKEAGELFF. The variable domain in full, with the rest retrieved from reference TRBV7-3 and TRBJ2-2, is GAGVSQTPSNKVTEKGKYVELRCDPISGHTALYWYRQSLGQGPEFLIYFQGTGAADDSGLPNDRFFAVRPEGSVSTLKIQRTERGDSAVYLCASSLKEAGELFFGEGSRLTVL.

The chain has TRBV7-9 and TRBJ1-3, with a tentative D call TRBD1 (5 bases). CDR3 size: 15 residues. V dropped 5 bases and J dropped 8 bases, with 19 bases sitting between them. Germline-derived CDR1 and CDR2 are SEHNR and FQNEAQ (reference sequence). The CDR3 DNA reads TGTGCCAGCAGCCTCAGGGACTTTAGGGAATACACCATATATTTT. Amino acids: CASSLRDFREYTIYF.

This rearrangement joins TRBV5-1 to TRBJ2-7; possibly TRBD2 for D (6 bases). There are 14 residues in the CDR3. Trimming stripped 3 bases from V and 4 bases from J, with 14 bases between. CDR1 is SGHRS and CDR2 is YFSETQ in the germline V gene. CDR3 sequence (DNA): TGCGCCAGCAGCTGGGGGGACGCCTATTACGAGCAGTACTTC. Encoded protein: CASSWGDAYYEQYF.